These 31 T cell receptor beta chains came from one sample sequenced in a study of beta chain features in type 1 diabetes. General study points: TCRB CDR3 length was moderately but significantly reduced in all four CD4+ subsets of Type 1 diabetes patients.

Which antigens these TCRs recognize remains unknown. Of the isolated RNA, all was reverse transcribed, and so the sequenced material was expressed TCRB transcripts. Sequencing was performed with immunoSEQ multiplex PCR; in TCRdb, only in-frame clones are kept and a portion is missing. The data show 680,000 or so clones, roughly an eighth seen once. Material: naive CD4+ T cells from blood. All receptors come from a young man with type 1 diabetes.

This clone was seen once. The rearrangement uses TRBV9 and TRBJ1-2, with no clear D. The CDR3 runs to 15 residues. Trimming took 0 bases from V and 7 from J, leaving 16 bases between them. CDR1 SGDLS and CDR2 YYNGEE come from the germline V gene. The DNA of the CDR3 is TGTGCCAGCAGCGTAGAAACTACGGGGTTCTCTGGCTACACCTTC. Translating it yields CASSVETTGFSGYTF.

This clone was recorded a few times. The chain links TRBV27 to TRBJ1-2; D not resolved. Germline V gene data show CDR1 as MNHEY and CDR2 as SMNVEV (reference sequence). V was clipped by 0 bases and J by 2 bases, with 13 bases between them. The CDR3 has 16 residues. For the CDR3, the DNA is TGTGCCAGCAGTTTATCCAGGCCCTATCCCAACTATGGCTACACCTTC. The encoded protein is CASSLSRPYPNYGYTF.

This chain uses TRBV7-9 with TRBJ1-6; D unclear. Trimming pared 2 bases from V and 14 bases from J, leaving 19 bases between. CDR1 and CDR2 (germline): SEHNR, FQNEAQ (reference sequence). The CDR3 length is 15 residues. CDR3 amino acids: CASSLTPGLWVALHF. The CDR3 bases are TGTGCCAGCAGCTTAACCCCCGGTCTTTGGGTCGCCCTCCACTTT.

V gene TRBV10-1 combines with J gene TRBJ2-1; TRBD2 agrees at 8 bases. From germline, CDR1 is WNHNN and CDR2 SYGVQD (reference sequence). There are 13 residues in the CDR3. The ends lost 4 bases at V and 7 bases at J; junction bases unmatched: 3. CDR3 DNA: TGCGCCAGCAGTGCCCAGCGGGGGAATGAGCAGTTCTTC. This translates into CASSAQRGNEQFF.

Here the CDR3 DNA reads TGTGCCATCAGTGAGTCGACAGGGATCAATGAGCAGTTCTTC. Residues: CAISESTGINEQFF. The chain employs TRBV10-3 and TRBJ2-1, with 7 nucleotides matching TRBD1. The CDR3 sequence is 14 residues long. Germline V gives CDR1 ENHRY, CDR2 SYGVKD. J was trimmed by 6 bases and V by 0 bases; bases with no gene match: 2.

This clone was recorded a few times. The chain employs TRBV5-6 and TRBJ2-5; 8 bases align to TRBD1. The CDR3 has 16 amino acids. The germline V gene has CDR1 SGHDT and CDR2 YYEEEE. With V trimmed by 0 bases and J by 5 bases, 9 bases remained unmatched. Here the CDR3 reads CASSLDGRGRGETQYF. The CDR3 nucleotides are TGTGCCAGCAGCTTGGACGGCAGGGGGCGAGGGGAGACCCAGTACTTC.

The rearrangement uses TRBV10-3 and TRBJ1-4, with D possibly matching TRBD1 (6 bases). V lost 6 bases and J 7 bases, leaving 12 bases between the germline ends. CDR3 size: 13 residues. Per germline, CDR1 ENHRY and CDR2 SYGVKD. The CDR3 sequence: CAIRRDTGEKLFF. The CDR3 bases are TGTGCCATCAGGCGGGACACCGGTGAAAAACTGTTTTTT.

The chain combines TRBV18 with TRBJ2-7, with D possibly being TRBD2 (5 bases). Deletions cut 3 bases from V and 2 bases from J, with 11 bases between. The V gene's germline CDR1 is KGHSH and CDR2 LQKENI. The CDR3 consists of 14 residues. The CDR3 reads CASSPAGDPYEQYF. DNA for the CDR3: TGTGCCAGCTCACCCGCGGGTGACCCCTACGAGCAGTACTTC.

This clone was seen only a few times. The chain combines TRBV7-2 with TRBJ2-3, with D unresolved. This CDR3 spans 16 amino acids. V lost 3 bases, J lost 3 bases, and 16 bases lay in between. CDR1 and CDR2 (germline): SGHTA, FQGNSA. CDR3 residues: CASSFTRTLPTDTQYF. In DNA form, the CDR3 reads TGTGCCAGCAGCTTTACAAGGACCTTACCTACAGATACGCAGTATTTT.

The chain recombines TRBV6-5 with TRBJ1-2; D is possibly TRBD1 (6 bases). CDR3 size: 14 residues. Germline CDR1 MNHEY, CDR2 SVGAGI. The ends were cut back, 6 bases at V and 4 bases at J, with 15 bases in the middle. The CDR3 loop is CASSPKGQSYGYTF. The DNA of the CDR3 is TGTGCCAGCAGCCCCAAAGGACAGTCCTATGGCTACACCTTC.

This chain links TRBV27 with TRBJ1-1; a possible D gene is TRBD1 (6 bases). V lost 0 bases and J 5 bases, leaving 16 bases between the germline ends. The CDR3 extends over 16 amino acids. CDR1 is MNHEY and CDR2 is SMNVEV in the germline V gene (reference sequence). This chain's CDR3 is CASSLSETGGETEAFF. The CDR3 DNA sequence: TGTGCCAGCAGTTTATCCGAGACAGGCGGCGAGACTGAAGCTTTCTTT.

This clone was counted only a few times. The rearrangement links TRBV2 to TRBJ1-5; the D gene is possibly TRBD1 (5 bases). The CDR3 runs to 19 residues. Germline CDR1 SNHLY, CDR2 FYNNEI. V was trimmed by 4 bases and J by 6 bases, leaving 28 bases between them. The CDR3: CASSATLSVGGSGGQPQHF. For the CDR3, the DNA is TGTGCCAGCAGTGCGACTCTTTCGGTGGGCGGTAGCGGGGGTCAGCCCCAGCATTTT.

In its sample, this clone was seen a few times. The CDR3 loop reads CASSLDRGVTYEQYF. The CDR3 DNA is TGTGCCAGCAGCTTAGACAGGGGCGTCACCTACGAGCAGTACTTC. The chain links TRBV7-9 to TRBJ2-7; 7 bases map to TRBD1. V was pared by 1 base and J by 2 bases, with 5 bases of the junction left unmatched. The CDR3 has 15 amino acids. In germline, CDR1 is SEHNR, CDR2 FQNEAQ (reference sequence).

This clone was seen ten or more times. This chain joins TRBV10-3 and TRBJ2-3, with D possibly TRBD2 on 6 matching bases. This CDR3 is 13 amino acids long. V dropped 11 bases and J dropped 1 base, with 13 bases sitting between them. From germline, CDR1 is ENHRY and CDR2 SYGVKD. The CDR3 DNA is TGTGCCCTTCGTGGGGAGGGCACAGATACGCAGTATTTT. It codes for CALRGEGTDTQYF.

This clone showed up just a few times. This chain joins TRBV29-1 and TRBJ2-5; TRBD2 is a possible D gene (5 bases). Germline assignment: CDR1 SQVTM and CDR2 ANQGSEA. The V end was cut by 6 bases, the J end by 5 bases, with 16 bases between. There are 13 residues in the CDR3. The CDR3 sequence is CSVAGSGLETQYF. In nucleotides, the CDR3 is TGCAGCGTCGCGGGTTCGGGGTTGGAGACCCAGTACTTC.

This chain connects TRBV7-9 to TRBJ2-3; D is undetermined. In germline, CDR1 is SEHNR, CDR2 FQNEAQ (reference sequence). Between the trimmed V and J ends, which lost 1 base and 4 bases, there was a span of 3 bases. The CDR3 loop spans 12 amino acids. The CDR3, as DNA: TGTGCCAGCAGCTTAGTGCCAGATACGCAGTATTTT. Encoded protein: CASSLVPDTQYF.

The chain employs TRBV5-1 and TRBJ1-1; TRBD1 aligns across 7 bases. Germline V gene lookup returns CDR1 SGHRS and CDR2 YFSETQ. This CDR3 has 13 amino acids. Germline trimming cut 3 bases from V and 3 bases from J; bases unmatched to any gene: 2. Here the CDR3 reads CASSSQGHTEAFF. The CDR3 DNA reads as TGCGCCAGCAGCTCACAGGGGCACACTGAAGCTTTCTTT.

The V call is TRBV14, the J call TRBJ1-2; possibly TRBD1 for D (5 bases). This CDR3 has 13 residues. V shed 4 bases and J shed 8 bases, with 14 bases lying between them. CDR1 and CDR2 from the germline V gene are SGHDN and FVKESK. The CDR3 region is CASSPGLTRGYTF. In nucleotides, the CDR3 is TGTGCCAGCAGCCCGGGACTGACGCGGGGCTACACCTTC.

This clone was counted a few times. The chain has TRBV28 and TRBJ1-5, with 7 bases aligning to TRBD1. The CDR3 consists of 16 residues. Germline-derived CDR1 and CDR2 are MDHEN and SYDVKM. V gave up 5 bases and J gave up 4 bases; unmatched junction bases: 11. The CDR3 region has the DNA TGTGCCAGCAGTCACTACCAACAGGGGTGGAATCAGCCCCAGCATTTT. Protein sequence: CASSHYQQGWNQPQHF.

This clone was counted between two and nine times. The rearrangement links TRBV30 to TRBJ2-1; D perhaps matches TRBD2 (6 bases). The CDR3 has 14 amino acids. Trimming shortened V by 0 bases and J by 4 bases, and 10 bases separated the two germline ends. Germline CDR1 reads GTSNPN; CDR2 reads SVGIG (reference sequence). CDR3: CAWSVGDSYNEQFF. The CDR3 region has the DNA TGTGCCTGGAGTGTGGGGGACTCGTACAATGAGCAGTTCTTC.

V gene TRBV4-1 combines with J gene TRBJ1-2, with 7 bases lining up with TRBD1. The germline V gene encodes CDR1 MGHRA and CDR2 YSYEKL. This CDR3 spans 15 amino acids. The V gene end was trimmed by 2 bases and the J gene end by 7 bases; junction bases not matched to a gene: 10. DNA for the CDR3: TGCGCCAGCAGCCAACCTACAGGGGATAAACCTGGCTACACCTTC. This encodes CASSQPTGDKPGYTF.

This clone was observed a few times. The rearrangement uses TRBV19 and TRBJ2-6, with D uncertain. CDR1 and CDR2 (germline): LNHDA, SQIVND (reference sequence). Trimming cost V 9 bases and J 2 bases, with 8 bases left between them. The length of the CDR3 is 13 residues. The CDR3 DNA reads TGTGCCAGCATCAAGCCTGGGGCCAACGTCCTGACTTTC. This gives the protein CASIKPGANVLTF.

The J gene is TRBJ2-3, the V gene TRBV27; 7 bases align to TRBD2. This CDR3 has 16 residues. The germline V gene encodes CDR1 MNHEY and CDR2 SMNVEV (reference sequence). The ends lost 0 bases at V and 8 bases at J; junction bases unmatched: 11. Here the CDR3 DNA reads TGTGCCAGCAGTTTATCGGGAGGGACCTTCGGAGGTACGCAGTATTTT. Protein product: CASSLSGGTFGGTQYF.

This rearrangement joins TRBV7-2 to TRBJ2-5; TRBD2 might be the D (5 bases). CDR1 and CDR2 from the germline V gene are SGHTA and FQGNSA. The CDR3 sequence is 13 residues long. Trimming removed 4 bases at V and 3 bases at J, with 9 bases between. The CDR3 loop is CASSSTREETQYF. The CDR3 bases are TGTGCCAGCAGCTCCACTAGGGAAGAGACCCAGTACTTC.

This clone was counted between two and nine times. The J gene is TRBJ1-1, the V gene TRBV13; 9 nucleotides line up with TRBD1. The CDR3 runs 14 residues. V lost 3 bases and J lost 4; bases outside the gene matches: 3. Germline assignment: CDR1 PRHDT and CDR2 FYEKMQ (reference sequence). The CDR3 loop reads CASSLRTGVTEAFF. For the CDR3, the DNA is TGTGCCAGCAGCTTGAGGACAGGGGTCACTGAAGCTTTCTTT.

This chain uses TRBV28 with TRBJ2-6; weak D call: TRBD2 (5 bases). The V end lost 7 bases, the J end lost 1 base, and 14 bases lay between the germline ends. The CDR3 contains 16 residues. The germline V gene encodes CDR1 MDHEN and CDR2 SYDVKM. Here the CDR3 reads CASTLRSGSGANVLTF. The CDR3, as DNA: TGTGCCAGCACCCTTCGGTCGGGGTCTGGGGCCAACGTCCTGACTTTC.

The chain is built from TRBV30 and TRBJ2-7; TRBD2 aligns across 9 bases. Germline CDR1 reads GTSNPN; CDR2 reads SVGIG (reference sequence). V dropped 3 bases and J dropped 5; count of bases not matched to a gene: 8. The CDR3 has 14 residues. CDR3 protein: CAWRVLAGRDEQYF. In nucleotides, the CDR3 is TGTGCCTGGAGAGTCCTAGCGGGGCGGGACGAGCAGTACTTC.

The chain has TRBV5-4 and TRBJ2-1; D is undetermined. The CDR3 runs 15 residues. Between the trimmed V and J ends, which lost 2 bases and 1 base, there was a span of 10 bases. Germline V gene lookup returns CDR1 SGHNT and CDR2 YYREEE (reference sequence). CDR3 residues: CASSFPDGSYNEQFF. CDR3 nucleotides: TGTGCCAGCAGCTTCCCTGATGGGTCCTACAATGAGCAGTTCTTC.

J is TRBJ1-4 and V is TRBV5-1; TRBD1 aligns across 7 bases. V lost 4 bases, J lost 7 bases, and 10 bases stayed unmatched. The CDR3 contains 15 residues. Germline assignment: CDR1 SGHRS and CDR2 YFSETQ. The CDR3 DNA sequence: TGCGCCAGCAGCCACGAACAGGGGAGAGGTGAAAAACTGTTTTTT. Translation gives CASSHEQGRGEKLFF.

This chain links TRBV7-9 with TRBJ2-1; either TRBD1 or TRBD2 may supply D (5 bases each). The CDR3 covers 17 residues. The V and J ends lost 5 bases and 4 bases respectively, with 21 bases between them. CDR1 is SEHNR and CDR2 is FQNEAQ in the germline V gene (reference sequence). CDR3 DNA sequence: TGTGCCAGCAGCCCGAGGGGTCGGGGAACAACGTACAATGAGCAGTTCTTC. Translated, it gives CASSPRGRGTTYNEQFF.

Points on this clone: One junction end does not reproduce the germline sequence, and a read error may be involved. The chain couples TRBV7-7 to TRBJ2-1; D may be TRBD2 (6 bases). Looked up from germline, CDR1 is SSHAT and CDR2 is FNYEAQ (reference sequence). This CDR3 spans 16 amino acids. CDR3 coding DNA: TGTGCTAGCAGCTTGGCCCGGGACTTAACCTACAATGAGCAGTTCTTC. Translation gives CASSLARDLTYNEQFF.